This is a list of T cell receptor beta chains from one sample in a study of T cells after yellow fever vaccination. TCRdb itself ran the 5' RACE reads through MiXCR, one entry per CDR3 protein. Of hundreds of thousands of distinct CDR3 sequences listed, around 3.6% were seen once; the top ten hold roughly a quarter. The source material was PBMCs, sampled on the day of the yellow fever booster vaccination. The receptor set was obtained from a man between 18 and 29 years old who received the YFV17D yellow fever vaccine. Both conserved end residues are part of each CDR3. The D gene is left open where the match is weak. Where a row states a size, it is once, few, many or the class of an expanded clone; other rows omit it.

j_call clone_size d_call v_call cdr3_nt cdr3_aa
TRBJ2-7 many TRBD1 TRBV3-1 TGTGCCAGCAGCCCAAGCGACAGGGTGAACTACGAGCAGTACTTC CASSPSDRVNYEQYF
TRBJ1-1 many NA TRBV25-1 TGTGCCAGCACCCAAACTAACAGCTACACTGAAGCTTTCTTT CASTQTNSYTEAFF
TRBJ1-1 NA NA TRBV18 TGTGCCAGCTCGTGGATGGGCACTGAAGCTTTCTTT CASSWMGTEAFF
TRBJ2-1 few NA TRBV21-1 TGTGCCAGCAGCACGAATAGGGCAGACAATGAGCAGTTCTTC CASSTNRADNEQFF
TRBJ2-3 many NA TRBV25-1 TGTGCCAGCACTGGTATAGCCGGACCAGATACGCAGTATTTT CASTGIAGPDTQYF
TRBJ1-1 few TRBD1 TRBV11-1 TGTGCCAGCAGCCCGGACAGGGGGCGCGAAACTGAAGCTTTCTTT CASSPDRGRETEAFF
TRBJ2-7 NA TRBD2 TRBV13 TGTGCCAGCAGCCCGACTGGGACTAGCGGTGTTTACGAGCAGTACTTC CASSPTGTSGVYEQYF
TRBJ2-1 many NA TRBV7-2 TGTGCCAGCAGCTCAGCAGGGCACCATGAGCAGTTCTTC CASSSAGHHEQFF
TRBJ2-1 many NA TRBV5-1 TGCGCCAGCAGCCTTCAATCAGGCAGGGGAAAGGGTTACAATGAGCAGTTCTTC CASSLQSGRGKGYNEQFF
TRBJ2-1 many TRBD2 TRBV27 TGTGCCAGCAGTCCCCCGGGACTAGCGGGGGGTAGGGAGCAGTTCTTC CASSPPGLAGGREQFF
TRBJ2-7 many NA TRBV7-2 TGTGCCAGCAGCGTACAAATGACGGGGGGCGGGCGACAGTACTTC CASSVQMTGGGRQYF
TRBJ2-2 NA NA TRBV6-5 TGTGCCAGCAGTTACGGCGGGCCCAACACCGGGGAGCTGTTTTTT CASSYGGPNTGELFF
TRBJ2-1 many NA TRBV7-9 TGTGCCAGCAGCGGAGGAAATTGGGGTACCTACAATGAGCAGTTCTTC CASSGGNWGTYNEQFF
TRBJ1-1 few NA TRBV11-2 TGTGCCAGCAGCTCCGAGGGGGGGACCCTGAACACTGAAGCTTTCTTT CASSSEGGTLNTEAFF
TRBJ1-1 many TRBD1 TRBV7-9 TGTGCCAGCAGCTTTCAGGGGGCGGACACTGAAGCTTTCTTT CASSFQGADTEAFF
TRBJ2-3 NA NA TRBV7-9 TGTGCCAGCAGCTGGCTAGGCCGGGATACGCAGTATTTT CASSWLGRDTQYF
TRBJ2-5 few NA TRBV6-1 TGTGCCAGCGGAAGAGAGACCCAGTACTTC CASGRETQYF
TRBJ2-2 many NA TRBV5-1 TGCGCCAGCAGCTTGGTCCGCCAGCGAACCGGGGAGCTGTTTTTT CASSLVRQRTGELFF
TRBJ1-2 NA NA TRBV4-2 TGTGCCAGCAGCCAAGAAGGTCTGGCAGGGCCTAACTATGGCTACACCTTC CASSQEGLAGPNYGYTF
TRBJ2-7 many TRBD1 TRBV19 TGTGCCAGTGGCGGGACAGGGCTCTACGAGCAGTACTTC CASGGTGLYEQYF
TRBJ1-1 many NA TRBV12-3/TRBV12-4 TGTGCCAGCGGGCTCGCTTTCTTT CASGLAFF
TRBJ2-7 many NA TRBV20-1 TGCAGTGCTAGAGATCTGGGGCTCTGGGAGCAGTACTTC CSARDLGLWEQYF
TRBJ2-5 few NA TRBV6-2/TRBV6-3 TGTGCCAGCAGCCGTAGCAGTTGGGAGACCCAGTACTTC CASSRSSWETQYF
TRBJ2-3 NA NA TRBV4-2 TGTGCCAGCAGCCAAGGGACCCCCACAGATACGCAGTATTTT CASSQGTPTDTQYF
TRBJ1-1 many NA TRBV7-2 TGTGCCAGCAGCTTAGATGGGGGGCGGGGGACTGAAGCTTTCTTT CASSLDGGRGTEAFF
TRBJ2-3 many TRBD1 TRBV27 TGTGCCAGCAGTTCCAGTGGGACAGGGGGCCCAGATACGCAGTATTTT CASSSSGTGGPDTQYF
TRBJ2-3 many TRBD1 TRBV28 TGTGCCAGCAGAGACAGGGGAAGCACAGATACGCAGTATTTT CASRDRGSTDTQYF
TRBJ2-5 NA NA TRBV7-2 TGTGCCAGTCACCTAGGCAACCCAAAAGAGACCCAGTACTTC CASHLGNPKETQYF
TRBJ2-1 NA TRBD2 TRBV6-2/TRBV6-3 TGTGCCAGCAGTTACTCTCTTAGCGGGGGGCCGGGTGAGCAGTTCTTC CASSYSLSGGPGEQFF
TRBJ2-2 many TRBD1 TRBV4-1 TGCGCCAGCAGCCACGGACAGGGGGCAGGCGGGGAGCTGTTTTTT CASSHGQGAGGELFF
TRBJ2-3 many TRBD2 TRBV4-1 TGCGCCAGCAGTACTCGGACTAGCGGGGGGGCTTCGAAAGATACGCAGTATTTT CASSTRTSGGASKDTQYF
TRBJ1-3 few TRBD1 TRBV18 TGTGCCAGCTCACCCGGGACAGGGAGCTCTGGAAACACCATATATTTT CASSPGTGSSGNTIYF
TRBJ2-3 NA TRBD2 TRBV4-1 TGCGCCAGCAGCCAAGATTGGGTACGGGGGGGCACAGATACGCAGTATTTT CASSQDWVRGGTDTQYF
TRBJ2-1 many NA TRBV7-2 TGTGCCAGCAGCTTAATGGGGGTTGGGGATGAGCAGTTCTTC CASSLMGVGDEQFF
TRBJ2-3 NA NA TRBV10-3 TGTGCCATCAGCTCTGACAGACCTAGCACAGATACGCAGTATTTT CAISSDRPSTDTQYF
TRBJ2-1 many TRBD1 TRBV7-9 TGTGCCAGTCTCGGGACAGGGGCCTACAATGAGCAGTTCTTC CASLGTGAYNEQFF
TRBJ1-1 many NA TRBV5-5 TGTGCCAGCAGCCTACCGACAGGAATGAACACTGAAGCTTTCTTT CASSLPTGMNTEAFF
TRBJ2-3 many NA TRBV5-1 TGCGCCAGCAGCTTGGGGCGTAGCGTAGATACGCAGTATTTT CASSLGRSVDTQYF
TRBJ1-1 NA NA TRBV6-5 TGTGCCAGCAGTCGGGACACCACTGAAGCTTTCTTT CASSRDTTEAFF
TRBJ1-2 many TRBD1 TRBV29-1 TGCAGCGCCTTGGACAGGGAAAATGGCTACACCTTC CSALDRENGYTF
TRBJ2-3 many TRBD2 TRBV5-1 TGCGCCAGCAGCTCGGGACTAGCGGATTCAGATACGCAGTATTTT CASSSGLADSDTQYF